The 19 T cell receptor beta chains below were found in one sample sequenced in a study of T cell changes during pregnancy in multiple sclerosis. Clones were read by immunoSEQ multiplex PCR, and TCRdb kept only the in-frame ones, dropping some. The sample records about 38,000 clones, approximately 94% being singletons. Sample: CD4+ T cells from peripheral blood mononuclear cells, taken in the second trimester of pregnancy. These receptor sequences come from a female donor with multiple sclerosis, enrolled in a pregnancy study.

This clone is a singleton in its sample. A read error may produce the germline difference seen at one junction end. Other DNA sequences in the same sample also yield this CDR3. This chain uses TRBV19 with TRBJ2-6; the D gene is possibly TRBD1 (5 bases). The CDR3 runs 16 residues. The germline V gene has CDR1 LNHDA and CDR2 SQIVND (reference sequence). The CDR3 DNA follows: TGTGCCAGTAGTCCTGGACAATTACCTGGGGCCAATGTCCTGACTTTC. Translating gives CASSPGQLPGANVLTF.

This sequence joins TRBV5-1 and TRBJ2-3, with TRBD1 matching 7 bases. V shed 7 bases, J shed 0 bases, and the junction held 5 bases outside the gene matches. The germline V gene has CDR1 SGHRS and CDR2 YFSETQ. The CDR3 spans 14 residues. The CDR3 loop is CASGETGSTDTQYF. The CDR3 nucleotides are TGCGCCAGCGGTGAGACAGGGAGCACAGATACGCAGTATTTT.

A note on this clone: The junction and the germline gene differ at one end; a read error may be behind it. This chain connects TRBV6-1 to TRBJ1-5; possibly TRBD1 for D (5 bases). The CDR3 runs to 15 residues. Germline V CDR1 and CDR2: MNHNS, SASEGT. In DNA, the CDR3 is TGTGCCGGCAGCACGTTCGCAGGGCAGGGTCAGCCCCAGCATTTT. Protein sequence: CAGSTFAGQGQPQHF.

The rearrangement uses TRBV14 and TRBJ1-2, with 11 bases matching TRBD1. Germline assignment: CDR1 SGHDN and CDR2 FVKESK. This CDR3 region has 14 residues. The ends lost 3 bases at V and 6 bases at J; junction bases unmatched: 3. The CDR3 nucleotides are TGTGCCAGCAGCCAGGGACAGGGGGTCGATGGCTACACCTTC. The encoded protein is CASSQGQGVDGYTF.

The gene calls are TRBV7-9 and TRBJ2-7; TRBD1 agrees at 8 bases. This CDR3 spans 15 amino acids. Germline trimming cut 6 bases from V and 5 bases from J; bases unmatched to any gene: 12. Germline CDR1 SEHNR, CDR2 FQNEAQ (reference sequence). The CDR3 nucleotides are TGTGCCAGCAGTAAGCCGGGACAGGAGTTCGACGAGCAGTACTTC. Amino acids: CASSKPGQEFDEQYF.

CDR3 amino acids: CASSQTTSGSLTDTQYF. The CDR3 nucleotides are TGTGCCAGCAGCCAGACGACTAGCGGGAGCCTCACAGATACGCAGTATTTT. J is TRBJ2-3 and V is TRBV4-2; 12 bases are shared with TRBD2. The CDR3 runs 17 residues. Germline loops: CDR1 LGHNA, CDR2 YNFKEQ. With 3 bases clipped from V and 2 bases from J, the junction kept 6 bases outside the gene matches.

The chain is built from TRBV7-2 and TRBJ2-1; D call uncertain. This CDR3 spans 15 amino acids. V gave up 4 bases and J gave up 6 bases, with 16 bases separating them. CDR1 is SGHTA, CDR2 FQGNSA, per germline. Written as DNA, the CDR3 is TGTGCCAGCAGCTCCACACGGCGGCTGGGCAATGAGCAGTTCTTC. It translates to CASSSTRRLGNEQFF.

The rearrangement joins TRBV7-6 to TRBJ2-1; D remains ambiguous. This CDR3 contains 14 residues. From germline, CDR1 is SGHVS and CDR2 FNYEAQ. With 2 bases removed from V and 0 bases from J, the gap between germline ends came to 5 bases. CDR3 DNA: TGTGCCAGCAGCTTAACAAGCTCCTACAATGAGCAGTTCTTC. Its translation: CASSLTSSYNEQFF.

The chain has TRBV6-1 and TRBJ2-7, with 9 nucleotides matching TRBD1. The germline V gene encodes CDR1 MNHNS and CDR2 SASEGT. CDR3 size: 16 residues. The J segment lost 3 bases and the V segment lost 4 bases, leaving 10 bases of the junction unmatched. CDR3 protein: CASSAASGTGRYEQYF. The CDR3 DNA reads TGTGCCAGCAGTGCAGCATCCGGGACAGGGCGCTACGAGCAGTACTTC.

V is TRBV6-1 and J is TRBJ1-6; TRBD1 might be the D (5 bases). The CDR3 runs 17 residues. CDR1 is MNHNS and CDR2 is SASEGT in the germline V gene. The V gene lost 3 bases and the J gene lost 10 bases, with 22 bases spanning the gap. This chain's CDR3 is CASSDSRENVFKSPLHF. In DNA form, the CDR3 reads TGTGCCAGCAGTGATTCCAGGGAAAACGTATTTAAGTCACCCCTCCACTTT.

This chain uses TRBV2 with TRBJ1-4; D not resolved. Trimming removed 3 bases at V and 4 bases at J, with 12 bases between. Germline V gene lookup returns CDR1 SNHLY and CDR2 FYNNEI. CDR3 length equals 15 residues. In DNA form, the CDR3 reads TGTGCCAGCAGTGAGCGCCAGGCCTTTAATGAAAAACTGTTTTTT. Encoded protein: CASSERQAFNEKLFF.

The V and J genes are TRBV27 and TRBJ1-1, with 9 bases lining up with TRBD1. Germline CDR1 is MNHEY and CDR2 is SMNVEV (reference sequence). V shed 4 bases and J 3 bases; nucleotides not matched to a gene: 0. The CDR3 totals 13 residues. This CDR3 is CASSWTGDTEAFF. The DNA of the CDR3 is TGTGCCAGCAGTTGGACAGGGGACACTGAAGCTTTCTTT.

V gene TRBV28 combines with J gene TRBJ2-7; 10 bases agree with TRBD1. Unmatched junction bases numbered 12, after V lost 5 bases and J lost 5 bases. The CDR3 has 16 amino acids. Germline-derived CDR1 and CDR2 are MDHEN and SYDVKM. The CDR3 bases are TGTGCCAGCAGTCGACAACCGGGACAGGGGAGTAACGAGCAGTACTTC. It specifies CASSRQPGQGSNEQYF.

The CDR3 protein is CASSDMSGANVLTF. The CDR3 coding sequence is TGTGCCAGCAGTGACATGTCGGGGGCCAACGTCCTGACTTTC. The V and J genes are TRBV6-4 and TRBJ2-6; unclear D gene. CDR3 size: 14 residues. V dropped 2 bases and J dropped 4 bases, with 6 bases sitting between them. From germline, CDR1 is MRHNA and CDR2 SNTAGT.

The chain employs TRBV6-5 and TRBJ1-1, with a tentative D call TRBD1 (6 bases). This CDR3 contains 15 residues. V lost 3 bases, J lost 1 base, and 12 bases lay in between. Germline V lookup: CDR1 MNHEY, CDR2 SVGAGI. CDR3 in DNA: TGTGCCAGCAGTTATCCCGGGACAAAGAACACTGAAGCTTTCTTT. Protein: CASSYPGTKNTEAFF.

The chain couples TRBV10-1 to TRBJ1-1; D is unclear. Germline CDR1 reads WNHNN; CDR2 reads SYGVQD (reference sequence). The CDR3 has 16 residues. Trimming stripped 5 bases from V and 5 bases from J, with 21 bases between. The DNA for the CDR3 is TGCGCCAGCAGTATTTGGCAACCCGGGAGTCAAACTGAAGCTTTCTTT. Protein product: CASSIWQPGSQTEAFF.

The chain recombines TRBV6-5 with TRBJ2-1, with 8 bases lining up with TRBD1. The trim removed 6 bases at V and 0 bases at J, leaving 4 bases unmatched. Germline lookup yields CDR1 MNHEY and CDR2 SVGAGI. The CDR3 covers 15 residues. The CDR3 coding sequence is TGTGCCAGCAGACGGACAGGGAGCTCCTACAATGAGCAGTTCTTC. It translates to CASRRTGSSYNEQFF.

J is TRBJ2-1 and V is TRBV7-9, with D maybe TRBD1 (6 bases). The CDR3 covers 15 residues. The V end was cut by 4 bases, the J end by 2 bases, with 12 bases between. The germline gives CDR1 SEHNR, CDR2 FQNEAQ (reference sequence). CDR3 in amino acids: CASSSLGGTYNEQFF. CDR3 coding DNA: TGTGCCAGCAGCTCTTTAGGGGGAACCTACAATGAGCAGTTCTTC.

V and J are TRBV2 and TRBJ2-5; D remains unclear. Germline values: CDR1 SNHLY, CDR2 FYNNEI. With 5 bases removed from V and 7 bases from J, the gap between germline ends came to 11 bases. This CDR3 is 12 amino acids long. In DNA form, the CDR3 reads TGTGCCAGCAGTCTCGAGAGGTCGACCCAGTACTTC. Amino acid sequence: CASSLERSTQYF.